This TCR beta chain was retrieved from a study of cytomegalovirus exposure and HLA in healthy donors. Study-level findings and limits: According to a later analysis, most TCR beta chains associated with CMV appeared HLA-restricted. Excluded: some indistinguishable V segments such as TRBV6-2 and TRBV6-3. V- and J-gene trimming in TCR beta was tied to a missense DCLRE1C variant by an analysis performed later.

Donors sampled were nominally healthy, though unrecorded immune exposures were likely. Researchers ran the PCR with 60 Vbeta and 13 Jbeta primers. Profiling relied on immunoSEQ multiplex PCR, and the TCRdb table lists in-frame clones only, not all of them. The sample lists about 140,000 clones, around 70% seen once, with approximately 2.3% in the top ten. This CDR3 is 14 amino acids long. V lost 7 bases and J 0 bases, leaving 12 bases between the germline ends. Germline loops: CDR1 SNHLY, CDR2 FYNNEI. As concerns this clone: What it binds is not known.

This receptor was taken from an older woman in good health and CMV-seropositive. The sequencing input was PBMCs. The chain couples TRBV2 to TRBJ1-2, with a possible D match to TRBD1 (6 bases). The CDR3 DNA reads TGTGCCAGCATAGGGACAAACTCTAACTATGGCTACACCTTC. It encodes CASIGTNSNYGYTF. Full variable domain (outside the CDR3, taken from reference TRBV2 and TRBJ1-2): EPEVTQTPSHQVTQMGQEVILRCVPISNHLYFYWYRQILGQKVEFLVSFYNNEISEKSEIFDDQFSVERPDGSNFTLKIRSTKLEDSAMYFCASIGTNSNYGYTFGSGTRLTVV.